The 18 T cell receptor beta chains reported below all come from one sample, sequenced in a study of CD8+ T cells in alopecia areata. Sequencing used cDNA as its template, made by extracting RNA and reverse transcribing it. Here immunoSEQ multiplex PCR was the method, and the copy in TCRdb shows in-frame clones only, minus some. The sample includes some 170,000 clones, 67% of them seen just once. The sample in question was CD8+ T cells sorted from blood, obtained at week 0. Source of these receptors: a human donor with alopecia areata.

In this sample, this clone turned up a few times. The chain couples TRBV7-9 to TRBJ2-7; D is undetermined. Germline V CDR1 and CDR2: SEHNR, FQNEAQ (reference sequence). Deletions cut 3 bases from V and 6 bases from J, with 6 bases between. The CDR3 runs to 11 residues. The CDR3 sequence: CASSFSVEQYF. DNA for the CDR3: TGTGCCAGCAGCTTTTCCGTCGAGCAGTACTTC. The complete variable domain, with remaining parts taken from reference TRBV7-9 and TRBJ2-7, reads DTGVSQNPRHKITKRGQNVTFRCDPISEHNRLYWYRQTLGQGPEFLTYFQNEAQLEKSRLLSDRFSAERPKGSFSTLEIQRTEQGDSAMYLCASSFSVEQYFGPGTRLTVT.

This rearrangement joins TRBV5-6 to TRBJ2-1; 10 nucleotides align to TRBD1. This CDR3 is 14 amino acids long. From germline, CDR1 is SGHDT and CDR2 YYEEEE. The ends lost 0 bases at V and 7 bases at J; junction bases unmatched: 1. The CDR3 sequence is CASSLGTGGNEQFF. The CDR3 DNA reads as TGTGCCAGCAGCTTGGGGACAGGGGGGAATGAGCAGTTCTTC.

This chain uses TRBV5-1 with TRBJ2-5; D perhaps matches TRBD2 (6 bases). The CDR3 has 13 residues. The V gene lost 6 bases and the J gene lost 2 bases, with 11 bases spanning the gap. Germline V gene data show CDR1 as SGHRS and CDR2 as YFSETQ. The CDR3 here is CASMGLPQETQYF. As DNA, the CDR3 is TGCGCCAGCATGGGACTTCCGCAAGAGACCCAGTACTTC.

Regarding this clone: Distinct nucleotide sequences in the sample also encode this CDR3. The chain couples TRBV30 to TRBJ2-2; D remains unclear. CDR1 is GTSNPN and CDR2 is SVGIG in the germline V gene (reference sequence). V was trimmed by 0 bases and J by 5 bases, leaving 10 bases between them. This CDR3 spans 14 amino acids. CDR3 DNA: TGTGCCTGGAGTGTTCAGGCCGGAACCGGGGAGCTGTTTTTT. Protein: CAWSVQAGTGELFF.

The chain uses TRBV25-1 and TRBJ1-3; D might be TRBD1 (6 bases). The V end was cut by 6 bases, the J end by 0 bases, with 15 bases between. CDR1 MGHDK and CDR2 SYGVNS come from the germline V gene. The CDR3 consists of 16 residues. CDR3 amino acids: CASSRGGRRSGNTIYF. The CDR3, as DNA: TGTGCCAGCAGCAGAGGGGGAAGACGCTCTGGAAACACCATATATTTT.

This chain uses TRBV4-1 with TRBJ2-3; a weak D match, TRBD2 (6 bases). V was shortened by 1 base and J by 3 bases, with 11 bases between the two germline ends. This CDR3 region has 15 residues. Germline CDR1 is MGHRA and CDR2 is YSYEKL. In DNA form, the CDR3 reads TGCGCCAGCAGCCAAGTTTTCGGAGGGACAGATACGCAGTATTTT. Its translation: CASSQVFGGTDTQYF.

The rearrangement links TRBV6-1 to TRBJ2-7, with a tentative D call TRBD2 (5 bases). Germline V gene data show CDR1 as MNHNS and CDR2 as SASEGT. Trimming removed 7 bases at V and 0 bases at J, with 10 bases between. CDR3 size: 13 residues. As DNA, the CDR3 is TGTGCCAGCAACCCCGGACTCTCCTACGAGCAGTACTTC. Amino acid sequence: CASNPGLSYEQYF.

The rearrangement links TRBV7-9 to TRBJ2-7; a weak D match, TRBD2 (5 bases). CDR1 is SEHNR, CDR2 FQNEAQ, per germline (reference sequence). The CDR3 spans 18 residues. The V and J ends lost 2 bases and 0 bases respectively, with 20 bases between them. The CDR3 protein is CASSLSPSGGAPSYEQYF. DNA of the CDR3: TGTGCCAGCAGCTTAAGCCCTTCCGGAGGAGCCCCCTCCTACGAGCAGTACTTC.

This chain uses TRBV29-1 with TRBJ2-1; weak D call: TRBD2 (6 bases). V lost 4 bases, J lost 6 bases, and 13 bases lay in between. The CDR3 totals 13 residues. Germline V gene lookup returns CDR1 SQVTM and CDR2 ANQGSEA. This CDR3 reads CSVVFSGGNEQFF. For the CDR3, the DNA is TGCAGCGTTGTCTTCTCCGGGGGCAATGAGCAGTTCTTC.

This clone appeared a few times. This chain connects TRBV6-5 to TRBJ2-7; weak D call: TRBD2 (6 bases). The CDR3 is 16 amino acids. Germline V gives CDR1 MNHEY, CDR2 SVGAGI. V was clipped by 0 bases and J by 3 bases, with 15 bases between them. CDR3 DNA: TGTGCCAGCAGTTACTCTTTCGCGGGGAACCGCTACGAGCAGTACTTC. Its translation: CASSYSFAGNRYEQYF.

This clone was seen a few times. V gene TRBV9 combines with J gene TRBJ1-1; maybe TRBD1 (6 bases). Trimming took off 3 bases at V and 1 base at J, with 10 bases between the two ends. The CDR3 runs to 14 residues. CDR1 is SGDLS, CDR2 YYNGEE, per germline. The CDR3 reads CASSDGQKNTEAFF. CDR3 in DNA: TGTGCCAGCAGCGATGGACAGAAGAACACTGAAGCTTTCTTT.

V gene TRBV5-1 combines with J gene TRBJ1-5, with D unclear. The CDR3 is 13 amino acids. Germline V gene lookup returns CDR1 SGHRS and CDR2 YFSETQ. Trimming left V 1 base short and J 7 bases short, with 9 bases between. The CDR3 spells CASSLNWEQPQHF. The CDR3 DNA reads as TGCGCCAGCAGCTTGAATTGGGAACAGCCCCAGCATTTT.

This clone was recorded only once. Sequence at one end of the junction differs from germline and may be a read error. This chain links TRBV27 with TRBJ1-4; D unresolved. Per the germline V gene, CDR1 is MNHEY and CDR2 is SMNVEV (reference sequence). The CDR3 is 17 residues long. CDR3 sequence reads: CASSLDLERAAKEKLFF. The CDR3 coding sequence is TGTGCCAGCAGTTTGGATCTTGAAAGGGCAGCTAAGGAAAAACTGTTTTTT.

Comment on this clone: The identical CDR3 is also encoded by other nucleotide sequences in the sample. The chain employs TRBV9 and TRBJ2-2; D call uncertain. In germline, CDR1 is SGDLS, CDR2 YYNGEE. Trimming removed 2 bases at V and 6 bases at J, with 2 bases between. The CDR3 consists of 11 residues. The CDR3, as DNA: TGTGCCAGCAGCGTTTCCGGGGAGCTGTTTTTT. The encoded protein is CASSVSGELFF.

This chain uses TRBV30 with TRBJ2-7; D gene ambiguous. V lost 5 bases, J lost 2 bases, and 7 bases lay in between. This CDR3 has 11 residues. From germline, CDR1 is GTSNPN and CDR2 SVGIG (reference sequence). DNA for the CDR3: TGTGCCTGGGCCAGAACCTACGAGCAGTACTTC. Encoded protein: CAWARTYEQYF.

The chain recombines TRBV12-5 with TRBJ1-1; D gene unclear. The CDR3 has 14 residues. Trimming removed 0 bases at V and 6 bases at J, with 11 bases between. Looked up from germline, CDR1 is LGHNT and CDR2 is FRNRAP. The CDR3: CASGLVLGYAEAFF. DNA for the CDR3: TGTGCTAGTGGTTTGGTATTGGGATACGCTGAAGCTTTCTTT. Full variable domain (outside the CDR3, taken from reference TRBV12-5 and TRBJ1-1): DARVTQTPRHKVTEMGQEVTMRCQPILGHNTVFWYRQTMMQGLELLAYFRNRAPLDDSGMPKDRFSAEMPDATLATLKIQPSEPRDSAVYFCASGLVLGYAEAFFGQGTRLTVV.

The sample holds a few counts of this clone. The chain is built from TRBV29-1 and TRBJ2-1; D uncertain. The V gene lost 0 bases and the J gene lost 4 bases, with 7 bases spanning the gap. The CDR3 has 13 amino acids. Germline V CDR1 and CDR2: SQVTM, ANQGSEA. The CDR3 sequence: CSVEEGEYNEQFF. For the CDR3, the DNA is TGCAGCGTTGAAGAAGGAGAGTACAATGAGCAGTTCTTC.

The rearrangement uses TRBV6-5 and TRBJ2-3; D may be TRBD2 (6 bases). This CDR3 is built from 12 residues. Trimming stripped 5 bases from V and 11 bases from J, with 14 bases between. Germline lookup yields CDR1 MNHEY and CDR2 SVGAGI. The CDR3 DNA follows: TGTGCCAGCAGTCCCCGGGACTCCGAGCAGTATTTT. Translated, it gives CASSPRDSEQYF.